This T cell receptor beta chain originates from a study of shared clonotypes between healthy human individuals. TCRdb's table, derived via immunoSEQ multiplex PCR, lists solely in-frame clones and lacks some. The table shows millions of clones, with approximately 95% occurring only once. Between the trimmed V and J ends, which lost 4 bases and 7 bases, there was a span of 19 bases. The CDR3 extends over 14 amino acids. Germline lookup yields CDR1 SQVTM and CDR2 ANQGSEA. The rearrangement joins TRBV29-1 to TRBJ1-2, with D possibly matching TRBD1 (6 bases). The sample was naive CD4+ T cells from PBMCs. The subset is: CD45RA+ positively selected. The TCR comes from a man aged 18 to 30 in good health. Some clones in this sample may be carry-over from other donors' samples. Here the CDR3 DNA reads TGCAGCGTTGCGACACTACTAAGGGGGGGTGGCTACACCTTC. Amino acids: CSVATLLRGGGYTF.